This T cell receptor (beta chain) was recovered during a study of CD8 T cells in Susac syndrome. About this clonotype itself: Its cognate antigen is unknown.

The V and J ends lost 3 bases and 10 bases, in that order; junction bases with no gene match: 11. The germline V gene encodes CDR1 MNHEY and CDR2 SVGAGI. The CDR3 sequence is 15 residues long. Healthy donors matched for age and sex were used as controls. The TEMRA cells underwent FACS enrichment, while the CD8+ and CD4+ T cells underwent negative isolation. Reverse transcription used about 0.45 to 1 ug RNA and random hexamers. With immunoSEQ multiplex PCR, TCR beta CDR3 was amplified across 54 Vbeta and 13 Jbeta. TCRdb independently ran MiXCR on the immunoSEQ multiplex PCR reads; one entry per CDR3 protein. The sample has about 60,000 distinct CDR3 sequences, around nine tenths seen once; the top ten hold 0.15% to 0.2%. The study, taken as a whole, reports: The study admitted that it had a relatively small number of individuals in its TCR sequencing and HLA analysis.

This chain connects TRBV6-5 to TRBJ2-1; 8 bases are shared with TRBD2. The source of this sequence is a human donor in good health. Sequenced: CD8+ T cells from PBMCs. The CDR3 nucleotides read TGTGCCAGCAGTTATCGGGGGGGGTCCCTAGGGGAGCAGTTCTTC. Its protein is CASSYRGGSLGEQFF.